This T cell receptor beta chain was documented in a study of a mutant IDH1 vaccine in newly diagnosed glioma. Study in general: Patients got their first vaccination 4-6 weeks after radiotherapy alone, or with temozolomide cycles. Patients had received radiotherapy, temozolomide, or both previously, most receiving both.

TCRdb keeps only in-frame clones here, not all; method: immunoSEQ multiplex PCR. The top ten clones hold 15% of a sample with under 40,000 clones, 81% of them seen once. Overall study results and limits: Induction of immune responses by the vaccine occurred in about 92% of patients.

Per the germline V gene, CDR1 is SGHVS and CDR2 is FNYEAQ. This CDR3 region has 14 residues. The germline V and J ends were trimmed by 6 bases and 0 bases, with 9 bases remaining between them. Time point of the sample: week 35, safety follow-up. In every dose of vaccine, 300 ug of mutant IDH1 20-mer peptide was given alongside topical imiquimod. Turning to this clone: Its specificity is unknown.

The chain uses TRBV7-6 and TRBJ1-3, with TRBD1 as a possible D gene (5 bases). Source: PBMCs, taken from a glioma patient whose treatment included an IDH1 peptide vaccine. The receptor was isolated from a man aged 25-45 years with glioma. In nucleotides, the CDR3 is TGTGCCAGCAGGGCAGGGAGCTCTGGAAACACCATATATTTT. It is translated as CASRAGSSGNTIYF.